A single sample gave rise to the 25 T cell receptor beta chains below, sequenced in a study of metastatic and nonmetastatic thyroid tumors. Through MiXCR, TCRdb re-clonotyped the PCR reads. In the table there are about 39,000 clones, 19% of which are singletons. Thyroid surgery was performed in patients who had received no treatment beforehand. The sample consisted of blood. The receptors here all came from a female donor with papillary thyroid cancer or a benign thyroid nodule (not recorded which). Some clones in this sample may be carry-over from other donors' samples.

This clone was found many times. The rearrangement links TRBV7-2 to TRBJ1-1; D might be TRBD1 (6 bases). There are 14 residues in the CDR3. In germline, CDR1 is SGHTA, CDR2 FQGNSA. With 5 bases removed from V and 6 bases from J, the gap between germline ends came to 16 bases. This CDR3 reads CASSASRGSAEAFF. The CDR3, as DNA: TGTGCCAGCAGCGCGTCCAGGGGCAGCGCTGAAGCTTTCTTT.

This clone was observed a handful of times. The gene calls are TRBV15 and TRBJ2-3, with D possibly matching TRBD2 (5 bases). Germline-derived CDR1 and CDR2 are LNHNV and YYDKDF (reference sequence). V dropped 10 bases and J dropped 3 bases, with 17 bases sitting between them. The CDR3 runs to 14 residues. The CDR3 region has the DNA TGTGCCAATAGCAGAGATGGGAGAACAGATACGCAGTATTTT. It specifies CANSRDGRTDTQYF.

This clone came up many times. This sequence joins TRBV9 and TRBJ2-5, with 11 nucleotides matching TRBD1. CDR3 size: 15 residues. After removal of 1 base from V and 4 bases from J, the junction contained 3 bases not matched to a gene. The germline gives CDR1 SGDLS, CDR2 YYNGEE. In DNA, the CDR3 is TGTGCCAGCAGCGTATTGGGGACAGGGGGAGAGACCCAGTACTTC. This encodes CASSVLGTGGETQYF.

This clone was observed many times. This rearrangement joins TRBV7-8 to TRBJ2-7, with 11 positions matching TRBD2. Germline V CDR1 and CDR2: SGHVS, FQNEAQ. Trimming took 5 bases from V and 4 from J; bases not matched to a gene: 13. CDR3 length equals 17 residues. CDR3 sequence (DNA): TGTGCCAGCAGCCCCTGGATAGCGGGAGGGACAGTGTACGAGCAGTACTTC. Protein sequence: CASSPWIAGGTVYEQYF.

This sequence joins TRBV11-1 and TRBJ2-1, with D perhaps TRBD1 or TRBD2 (5 bases each). Per germline, CDR1 SGHAT and CDR2 FQDESV (reference sequence). Trimming stripped 5 bases from V and 0 bases from J, with 14 bases between. This CDR3 is 16 amino acids long. The CDR3 region is CASSLRDASSYNEQFF. The CDR3 region has the DNA TGTGCCAGCAGCCTCCGGGACGCAAGCTCCTACAATGAGCAGTTCTTC.

This clone was counted many times. The J gene is TRBJ1-3, the V gene TRBV20-1; D possibly corresponds to TRBD1 (5 bases). Germline loops: CDR1 DFQATT, CDR2 SNEGSKA (reference sequence). The CDR3 is 16 amino acids. Trimming stripped 6 bases from V and 0 bases from J, with 18 bases between. The CDR3 is CSAHAGTDDSGNTIYF. DNA for the CDR3: TGCAGTGCCCACGCTGGGACGGACGACTCTGGAAACACCATATATTTT.

This clone has only a few counts. This may stem from a read error, because a much larger clone lies one nucleotide away. The chain couples TRBV27 to TRBJ2-3, with D possibly matching TRBD2 (6 bases). The CDR3 consists of 16 residues. V lost 2 bases and J lost 2, with 14 bases in between. Germline V gene data show CDR1 as MNHEY and CDR2 as SMNVEV (reference sequence). The CDR3 DNA follows: TGTGCCAGCAGTTTAAGTGGACTACCCCTCACAGATACGCAGTATTTT. It specifies CASSLSGLPLTDTQYF.

Ten or more counts support this clone. This chain connects TRBV18 to TRBJ2-5, with 8 bases lining up with TRBD2. The junction had 6 bases not matched to a gene; V was cut back by 1 base and J by 5 bases. This CDR3 is built from 15 residues. Germline V gives CDR1 KGHSH, CDR2 LQKENI. The DNA for the CDR3 is TGTGCCAGCTCACCACAAGCGGGAGTTCACGAGACCCAGTACTTC. Residues: CASSPQAGVHETQYF. The whole variable domain, remainder taken from reference TRBV18 and TRBJ2-5, is NAGVMQNPRHLVRRRGQEARLRCSPMKGHSHVYWYRQLPEEGLKFMVYLQKENIIDESGMPKERFSAEFPKEGPSILRIQQVVRGDSAAYFCASSPQAGVHETQYFGPGTRLLVL.

A remark on this clone: At the DNA level, this CDR3 is encoded by other sequences in the same sample as well. V is TRBV20-1 and J is TRBJ2-5; 8 nucleotides align to TRBD1. CDR3 size: 13 residues. V shed 4 bases, J shed 13 bases, and the junction held 14 bases outside the gene matches. The V gene's germline CDR1 is DFQATT and CDR2 SNEGSKA (reference sequence). CDR3 protein: CSATWTGKETLYF. DNA of the CDR3: TGCAGTGCTACTTGGACAGGGAAAGAGACGCTGTACTTC.

This clone was counted at least ten times. This chain joins TRBV12-3 or TRBV12-4 and TRBJ2-2; 8 bases fit TRBD2. The CDR3 runs 16 residues. Trimming cost V 7 bases and J 2 bases; bases outside gene matches: 9. The CDR3 loop reads CASKTYGGGNTGELFF. In DNA, the CDR3 is TGTGCCAGCAAAACATACGGGGGGGGAAACACCGGGGAGCTGTTTTTT.

This clone came up a few times. The rearrangement joins TRBV28 to TRBJ2-7, with a possible D match to TRBD2 (5 bases). This CDR3 is 12 amino acids long. Germline lookup yields CDR1 MDHEN and CDR2 SYDVKM. Trimming pared 5 bases from V and 3 bases from J, leaving 8 bases between. The CDR3 DNA reads TGTGCCAGCAGTGTCGGACTCTACGAGCAGTACTTC. Translation gives CASSVGLYEQYF.

Many counts were recorded for this clone. The chain couples TRBV5-1 to TRBJ2-5; 11 bases line up with TRBD1. The CDR3 runs 16 residues. J was trimmed by 4 bases and V by 3 bases; bases with no gene match: 8. Germline V CDR1 and CDR2: SGHRS, YFSETQ. CDR3 sequence: CASSSWTGGLSETQYF. CDR3 DNA: TGCGCCAGCAGCTCATGGACAGGGGGCCTATCAGAGACCCAGTACTTC. Full variable domain (remainder filled in from reference TRBV5-1 and TRBJ2-5): KAGVTQTPRYLIKTRGQQVTLSCSPISGHRSVSWYQQTPGQGLQFLFEYFSETQRNKGNFPGRFSGRQFSNSRSEMNVSTLELGDSALYLCASSSWTGGLSETQYFGPGTRLLVL.

As concerns this clone: The sample carries other DNA sequences with the same CDR3. The chain uses TRBV5-4 and TRBJ2-7, with TRBD2 matching over 8 bases. The CDR3 is 14 amino acids. From germline, CDR1 is SGHNT and CDR2 YYREEE (reference sequence). The J segment lost 6 bases and the V segment lost 6 bases, leaving 11 bases of the junction unmatched. The CDR3 nucleotides are TGTGCCAGCACCTCTAATGACGCGGGAGGCGAGCAGTACTTC. It is translated as CASTSNDAGGEQYF.

This clone was seen many times. The rearrangement joins TRBV29-1 to TRBJ1-1; D not certain. Germline-derived CDR1 and CDR2 are SQVTM and ANQGSEA. The CDR3 runs 12 residues. V lost 4 bases and J 4 bases, leaving 10 bases between the germline ends. The DNA for the CDR3 is TGCAGCGTTGTACAGACCACCACTGAAGCTTTCTTT. This encodes CSVVQTTTEAFF.

On this clone: The junction differs from germline at one of its ends, possibly a read error. The J gene is TRBJ2-7, the V gene TRBV12-3 or TRBV12-4, with TRBD2 as a possible D gene (6 bases). The CDR3 is made up of 15 amino acids. This chain's CDR3 is CASILSGRSTYEQYF. The DNA for the CDR3 is TGTGCCAGCATTTTAAGTGGGAGGTCTACCTACGAGCAGTACTTC.

This clone was recorded at least ten times. The chain couples TRBV10-1 to TRBJ2-7; possibly TRBD1 for D (6 bases). The V end lost 11 bases, the J end lost 0 bases, and 14 bases lay between the germline ends. The length of the CDR3 is 13 residues. From germline, CDR1 is WNHNN and CDR2 SYGVQD (reference sequence). The CDR3 sequence: CASLTDSSYEQYF. CDR3 in DNA: TGCGCCTCCCTGACGGACAGCTCCTACGAGCAGTACTTC.

This clone was observed many times. This sequence joins TRBV6-1 and TRBJ1-5; 8 nucleotides match TRBD1. CDR3 size: 15 residues. Germline-derived CDR1 and CDR2 are MNHNS and SASEGT. V was clipped by 4 bases and J by 7 bases; unmatched bases: 9. The CDR3 here is CASSARTGLRQPQHF. CDR3 bases: TGTGCCAGCAGTGCCCGGACAGGGCTCCGACAGCCCCAGCATTTT.

This clone was counted ten times or more. Germline is not matched at one junction end, which may reflect a read error. V gene TRBV20-1 combines with J gene TRBJ2-2, with D maybe TRBD2 (5 bases). Germline CDR1 DFQATT, CDR2 SNEGSKA (reference sequence). The CDR3 runs to 14 residues. The CDR3 DNA follows: TGCAGTGCTGCACGCGGGTCAAACACCGAGGAGCTGTTTTTT. Translated: CSAARGSNTEELFF.

Ten or more counts support this clone. The chain combines TRBV10-1 with TRBJ2-7; D uncertain. Trimming removed 2 bases from V and 2 bases from J, with 13 bases in between. From germline, CDR1 is WNHNN and CDR2 SYGVQD (reference sequence). The CDR3 has 15 amino acids. CDR3 in DNA: TGCGCCAGCAGTGAGCGGACGTGGAGCGCCTACGAGCAGTACTTC. Protein: CASSERTWSAYEQYF.

This clone appeared a few times. The chain combines TRBV2 with TRBJ1-5, with D possibly matching TRBD1 (6 bases). CDR1 and CDR2 (germline): SNHLY, FYNNEI. V was clipped by 5 bases and J by 3 bases, with 14 bases between them. The CDR3 spans 15 residues. In nucleotides, the CDR3 is TGTGCCAGCAGTTCACAGGGTTCGATCAATCAGCCCCAGCATTTT. As protein: CASSSQGSINQPQHF.

The CDR3 nucleotides read TGCGCCAGCAGCCAACCAACTAGTGCCGAGCAGTACTTC. It is translated as CASSQPTSAEQYF. The V gene is TRBV4-1, the J gene TRBJ2-7; possible D gene TRBD2, 5 bases. Trimming shortened V by 2 bases and J by 6 bases, and 11 bases separated the two germline ends. The CDR3 has 13 amino acids. Germline CDR1 and CDR2: MGHRA and YSYEKL.

This clone was detected many times. V gene TRBV20-1 combines with J gene TRBJ2-7; TRBD2 aligns across 11 bases. Germline values: CDR1 DFQATT, CDR2 SNEGSKA (reference sequence). V was pared by 0 bases and J by 6 bases, with 13 bases of the junction left unmatched. The CDR3 loop spans 17 amino acids. The CDR3 nucleotides read TGCAGTGCTAGAGATCCCACTTCCGGGACTAGCGGTACCGAGCAGTACTTC. The encoded protein is CSARDPTSGTSGTEQYF.

This clone has at least ten counts. A much more abundant neighbour one base away suggests this may be a read error. This rearrangement joins TRBV12-3 or TRBV12-4 to TRBJ1-3; D is unresolved. CDR3 length: 13 amino acids. The V end was cut by 3 bases, the J end by 8 bases, with 11 bases between. This chain's CDR3 is CASSLAGLDTIYF. CDR3 DNA: TGTGCCAGCAGTTTGGCGGGGTTAGACACCATATATTTT.

Turning to this clone: Germline is not matched at one junction end, which may reflect a read error. This chain uses TRBV7-2 with TRBJ1-2, with 8 bases lining up with TRBD1. This CDR3 spans 13 amino acids. Germline assignment: CDR1 SGHTA and CDR2 FQGNSA. CDR3 loop: CANSFGQGGVYTF. The CDR3 DNA follows: TGTGCCAACAGCTTCGGACAGGGTGGGGTCTACACCTTC. The complete variable domain, with remaining parts taken from reference TRBV7-2 and TRBJ1-2, reads GAGVSQSPSNKVTEKGKDVELRCDPISGHTALYWYRQSLGQGLEFLIYFQGNSAPDKSGLPSDRFSAERTGGSVSTLTIQRTQQEDSAVYLCANSFGQGGVYTFGSGTRLTVV.

At least ten counts were recorded for this clone. The chain couples TRBV29-1 to TRBJ2-3; possible D gene TRBD2, 6 bases. This CDR3 spans 14 amino acids. The germline V gene encodes CDR1 SQVTM and CDR2 ANQGSEA. Trimming shortened V by 6 bases and J by 0 bases, and 13 bases separated the two germline ends. CDR3: CSVPPAGSTDTQYF. The CDR3 DNA sequence: TGCAGCGTGCCCCCAGCGGGTAGCACAGATACGCAGTATTTT.